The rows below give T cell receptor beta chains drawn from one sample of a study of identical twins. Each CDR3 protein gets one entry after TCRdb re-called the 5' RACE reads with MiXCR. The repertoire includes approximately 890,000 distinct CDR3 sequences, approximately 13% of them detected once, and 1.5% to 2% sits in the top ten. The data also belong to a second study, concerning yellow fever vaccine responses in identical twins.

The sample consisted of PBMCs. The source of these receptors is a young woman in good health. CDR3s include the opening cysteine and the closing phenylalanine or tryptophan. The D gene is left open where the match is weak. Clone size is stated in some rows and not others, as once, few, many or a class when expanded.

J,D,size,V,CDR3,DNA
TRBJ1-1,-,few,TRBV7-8,CASSLEAHLNTEAFF,TGTGCCAGCAGCTTAGAGGCACACTTGAACACTGAAGCTTTCTTT
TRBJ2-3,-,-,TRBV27,CASSLNPQSVSNF,TGTGCCAGCAGTTTAAACCCTCAATCAGTGTCGAATTTT
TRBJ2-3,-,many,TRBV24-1,CATRRTETDTQYF,TGTGCCACCAGACGGACTGAGACAGATACGCAGTATTTT
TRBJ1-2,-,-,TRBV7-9,CASSLREIPIYGYTF,TGTGCCAGCAGCTTGAGGGAAATCCCTATCTATGGCTACACCTTC
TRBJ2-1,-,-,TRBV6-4,CASSQQTGVSYNEQFF,TGTGCCAGCAGCCAGCAGACAGGAGTCTCCTACAATGAGCAGTTCTTC
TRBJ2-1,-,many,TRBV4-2,CASSQDPDRNNEQFF,TGTGCCAGCAGCCAAGATCCGGATAGAAACAATGAGCAGTTCTTC
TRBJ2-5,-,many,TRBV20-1,CSAQGRGRQETQYF,TGCAGTGCCCAAGGGCGGGGGCGCCAAGAGACCCAGTACTTC
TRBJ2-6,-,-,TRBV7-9,CASSFTLSSGANVLTF,TGTGCCAGCAGCTTTACCTTGAGCTCTGGGGCCAACGTCCTGACTTTC
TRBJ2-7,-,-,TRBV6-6,CASSYTAYEQYF,TGTGCCAGCAGTTACACAGCATACGAGCAGTACTTC
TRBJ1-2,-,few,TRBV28,CASSGEGWRAYGYTF,TGTGCCAGCAGCGGGGAGGGGTGGCGTGCCTATGGCTACACCTTC
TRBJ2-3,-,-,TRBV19,CASSIGAASTDTQYF,TGTGCCAGTAGTATTGGGGCCGCTAGCACAGATACGCAGTATTTT
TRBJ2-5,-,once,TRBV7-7,CASSSRSQETQYF,TGTGCCAGCAGCTCCAGGTCCCAAGAGACCCAGTACTTC
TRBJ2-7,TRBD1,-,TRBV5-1,CASSFSGGAYEQYF,TGCGCCAGCAGCTTCTCAGGGGGCGCCTACGAGCAGTACTTC
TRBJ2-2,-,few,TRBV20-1,CSASWGAEPGELFF,TGCAGTGCTAGTTGGGGGGCAGAACCCGGGGAGCTGTTTTTT
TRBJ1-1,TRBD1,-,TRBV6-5,CASSYGTAKNTEAFF,TGTGCCAGCAGTTATGGGACAGCGAAAAACACTGAAGCTTTCTTT